What follows are 15 T cell receptor beta chains derived from one specimen sequenced in a study of OX40 agonist ivuxolimab in advanced cancers. The library relied on the immunoSEQ multiplex PCR assay. TCRdb re-hosts the immuneACCESS table, in-frame sequences only. Its copies lack some clones; in the studies checked, an unresolved V gene accounts for under half of them, and the cause for the rest is not known. Recorded for this sample are about 48,000 clones; about 92% of them occurred a single time. About 6.5% of the sample is taken by the ten largest. The sample was CD4+ or CD8+ T cells sorted from blood, taken in a trial of the OX40 agonist ivuxolimab. These receptors were taken from an adult with an advanced solid tumor such as melanoma, head and neck, liver or kidney cancer.

This chain uses TRBV7-9 with TRBJ2-7, with 10 bases lining up with TRBD1. After removal of 3 bases from V and 3 bases from J, the junction contained 2 bases not matched to a gene. Germline CDR1 reads SEHNR; CDR2 reads FQNEAQ (reference sequence). The length of the CDR3 is 14 residues. CDR3 sequence reads: CASSFWDRGYEQYF. The CDR3 DNA reads TGTGCCAGCAGCTTTTGGGACAGGGGCTACGAGCAGTACTTC. Complete variable domain (other parts from reference TRBV7-9 and TRBJ2-7): DTGVSQNPRHKITKRGQNVTFRCDPISEHNRLYWYRQTLGQGPEFLTYFQNEAQLEKSRLLSDRFSAERPKGSFSTLEIQRTEQGDSAMYLCASSFWDRGYEQYFGPGTRLTVT.

A few counts support this clone. The chain recombines TRBV7-6 with TRBJ2-5; 10 bases map to TRBD1. V dropped 0 bases and J dropped 2; count of bases not matched to a gene: 21. This CDR3 spans 22 amino acids. Germline V CDR1 and CDR2: SGHVS, FNYEAQ. The CDR3, as DNA: TGTGCCAGCAGCTTAGCCGTTATAGGGAGGCTTGGGGACAGGGGTCATCAAGAGACCCAGTACTTC. This codes for CASSLAVIGRLGDRGHQETQYF.

The genes are TRBV6-6 and TRBJ2-2; D gene uncertain. Trimming cost V 1 base and J 3 bases, with 9 bases left between them. The CDR3 length is 15 residues. Germline-derived CDR1 and CDR2 are MNHNY and SVGAGI (reference sequence). CDR3 sequence reads: CASSYYQAYTGELFF. In nucleotides, the CDR3 is TGTGCCAGCAGTTACTATCAGGCATACACCGGGGAGCTGTTTTTT.

This clone has only one observation. The chain combines TRBV6-1 with TRBJ1-5, with D possibly being TRBD1 (5 bases). Looked up from germline, CDR1 is MNHNS and CDR2 is SASEGT. The CDR3 extends over 15 amino acids. V shed 3 bases and J shed 0 bases, with 9 bases lying between them. The CDR3 loop reads CASSDQGSSNQPQHF. The CDR3 nucleotides read TGTGCCAGCAGTGATCAGGGATCTAGCAATCAGCCCCAGCATTTT.

This clone was recorded only once. V usage is TRBV7-9 and J usage is TRBJ1-1; possible D gene TRBD1, 5 bases. The V end was cut by 5 bases, the J end by 5 bases, with 15 bases between. Germline V gene lookup returns CDR1 SEHNR and CDR2 FQNEAQ (reference sequence). This CDR3 has 14 amino acids. The CDR3 coding sequence is TGTGCCAGCAGCCCCCAGGGTGTAAGGACTGAAGCTTTCTTT. As protein: CASSPQGVRTEAFF.

This CDR3 reads CASSLWPGGETQYF. The CDR3 bases are TGTGCCAGCAGCTTGTGGCCAGGGGGAGAGACCCAGTACTTC. V is TRBV5-6 and J is TRBJ2-5, with 7 positions matching TRBD1. V lost 1 base to trimming and J lost 4 bases; unmatched junction nucleotides: 4. Germline V gives CDR1 SGHDT, CDR2 YYEEEE. This CDR3 is 14 amino acids long.

This clone was picked up a small number of times. CDR3: CASSIGQGAYGYTF. Written as DNA, the CDR3 is TGTGCCAGTAGTATAGGACAGGGGGCCTATGGCTACACCTTC. The genes are TRBV19 and TRBJ1-2; TRBD1 aligns across 10 bases. There are 14 residues in the CDR3. The trim removed 1 base at V and 4 bases at J, leaving 0 bases unmatched. The V gene's germline CDR1 is LNHDA and CDR2 SQIVND (reference sequence). Looking up the rest from reference TRBV19 and TRBJ1-2 gives the full variable domain: DGGITQSPKYLFRKEGQNVTLSCEQNLNHDAMYWYRQDPGQGLRLIYYSQIVNDFQKGDIAEGYSVSREKKESFPLTVTSAQKNPTAFYLCASSIGQGAYGYTFGSGTRLTVV.

The chain couples TRBV9 to TRBJ1-1; no reliable D call. Germline assignment: CDR1 SGDLS and CDR2 YYNGEE. Between the trimmed V and J ends, which lost 4 bases and 4 bases, there was a span of 14 bases. This CDR3 is built from 14 residues. The CDR3 is CASSLHYKGTEAFF. The DNA for the CDR3 is TGTGCCAGCAGCCTACATTACAAGGGCACTGAAGCTTTCTTT.

The chain couples TRBV16 to TRBJ2-1; D remains unclear. The CDR3 loop spans 13 amino acids. V lost 2 bases to trimming and J lost 3 bases, with 5 bases between them. CDR1 and CDR2 from the germline V gene are KGHSY and FQNENV. The DNA of the CDR3 is TGTGCCAGCAGCCAAGGTGGCTACAATGAGCAGTTCTTC. This sequence encodes CASSQGGYNEQFF.

This clone was seen only a few times. Other nucleotide sequences from this sample produce the same CDR3. The rearrangement joins TRBV6-1 to TRBJ1-5; D not resolved. Germline-derived CDR1 and CDR2 are MNHNS and SASEGT. The CDR3 is 16 amino acids. V lost 3 bases and J 0 bases, leaving 12 bases between the germline ends. The CDR3 DNA sequence: TGTGCCAGCAGTGAGTCCCCGGGGTATAGCAATCAGCCCCAGCATTTT. Its protein product is CASSESPGYSNQPQHF.

This clone came up a few times. The chain employs TRBV6-6 and TRBJ2-7, with D uncertain. The V end lost 4 bases, the J end lost 2 bases, and 3 bases lay between the germline ends. Per germline, CDR1 MNHNY and CDR2 SVGAGI (reference sequence). The CDR3 is 11 amino acids. The CDR3 region is CASSSAYEQYF. The CDR3 DNA sequence: TGTGCCAGCAGTTCAGCCTACGAGCAGTACTTC.

This chain's CDR3 is CASSDGGVSYEQYV. The CDR3 coding sequence is TGTGCCAGCAGTGACGGGGGGGTATCCTACGAGCAGTACGTC. This chain connects TRBV6-1 to TRBJ2-7, with 8 bases identical to TRBD2. The CDR3 loop spans 14 amino acids. CDR1 MNHNS and CDR2 SASEGT come from the germline V gene. J was trimmed by 1 base and V by 3 bases; bases with no gene match: 2.

This clone was observed once. The chain employs TRBV9 and TRBJ2-7; TRBD2 agrees at 8 bases. Germline CDR1 and CDR2: SGDLS and YYNGEE. CDR3 length: 16 residues. V lost 3 bases to trimming and J lost 1 base; unmatched junction nucleotides: 9. The CDR3 loop is CASSAGPGLDSYEQYF. The CDR3 DNA reads TGTGCCAGCAGCGCGGGACCGGGACTAGATTCCTACGAGCAGTACTTC.

The chain links TRBV4-1 to TRBJ2-7; possible D gene TRBD2, 5 bases. CDR3 size: 17 residues. V dropped 4 bases and J dropped 3 bases, with 22 bases sitting between them. Per the germline V gene, CDR1 is MGHRA and CDR2 is YSYEKL. The CDR3 DNA sequence: TGCGCCAGCAGCCTTGATGCGGGTCTTGACGGAAACTACGAGCAGTACTTC. Its protein is CASSLDAGLDGNYEQYF.

The chain employs TRBV28 and TRBJ2-1; D is possibly TRBD2 (6 bases). The length of the CDR3 is 12 residues. Trimming removed 5 bases at V and 12 bases at J, with 14 bases between. The germline gives CDR1 MDHEN, CDR2 SYDVKM. As DNA, the CDR3 is TGTGCCAGCAGTAACCCGCTGGGGGGGCAGTTCTTC. It encodes CASSNPLGGQFF.